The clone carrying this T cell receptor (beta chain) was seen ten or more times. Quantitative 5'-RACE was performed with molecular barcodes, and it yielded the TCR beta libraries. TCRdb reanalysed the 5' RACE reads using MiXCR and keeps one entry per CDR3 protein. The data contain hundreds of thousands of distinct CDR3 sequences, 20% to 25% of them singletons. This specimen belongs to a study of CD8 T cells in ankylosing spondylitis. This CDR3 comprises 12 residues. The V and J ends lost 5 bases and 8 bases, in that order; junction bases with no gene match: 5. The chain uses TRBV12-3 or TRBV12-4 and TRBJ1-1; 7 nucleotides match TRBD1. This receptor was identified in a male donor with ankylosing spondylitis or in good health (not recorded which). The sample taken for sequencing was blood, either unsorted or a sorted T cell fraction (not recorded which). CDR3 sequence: CASSTGVREAFF. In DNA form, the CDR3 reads TGTGCCAGCAGTACAGGGGTCAGAGAAGCTTTCTTT.